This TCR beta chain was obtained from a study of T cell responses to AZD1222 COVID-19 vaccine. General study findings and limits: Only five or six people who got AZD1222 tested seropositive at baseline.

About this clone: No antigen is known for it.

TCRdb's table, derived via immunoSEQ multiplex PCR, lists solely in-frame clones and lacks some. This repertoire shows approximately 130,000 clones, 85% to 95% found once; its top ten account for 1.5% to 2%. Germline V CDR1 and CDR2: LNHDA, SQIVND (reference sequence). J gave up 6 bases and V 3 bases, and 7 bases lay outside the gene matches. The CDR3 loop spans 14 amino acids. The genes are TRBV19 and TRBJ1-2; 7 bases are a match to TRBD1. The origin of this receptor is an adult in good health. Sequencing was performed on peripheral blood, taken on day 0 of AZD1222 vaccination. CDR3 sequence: CASSMAGDRNGYTF. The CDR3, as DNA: TGTGCCAGTAGTATGGCAGGGGACAGAAATGGCTACACCTTC. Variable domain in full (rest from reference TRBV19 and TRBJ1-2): DGGITQSPKYLFRKEGQNVTLSCEQNLNHDAMYWYRQDPGQGLRLIYYSQIVNDFQKGDIAEGYSVSREKKESFPLTVTSAQKNPTAFYLCASSMAGDRNGYTFGSGTRLTVV.